A selection of T cell receptor beta chains follows, all from one sample in a study of blood T cell repertoires in COVID-19. Clones were read by immunoSEQ multiplex PCR, and TCRdb kept only the in-frame ones, dropping some. Here the sample spans approximately 150,000 clones, 81% being singletons. Sequencing input: PBMCs or T cells enriched from blood (not recorded which). These receptors were obtained from a woman aged 40 to 50 with acute COVID-19. Both conserved end residues are part of each CDR3. The D gene is left open where the match is weak. Some rows have no size entry. The others give once, few or many, or a class for an expanded clone.

>.|TRBV28|TRBD1|TRBJ2-2
CASSLGQGKLFF
TGTGCCAGCAGTTTGGGACAGGGCAAGCTGTTTTTT
>.|TRBV2|TRBD1|TRBJ2-3
CASSLDRANTDTQYF
TGTGCCAGCAGTCTGGACAGGGCCAATACAGATACGCAGTATTTT
>.|TRBV28|.|TRBJ1-4
CASSFVDSGDEKLFF
TGTGCCAGCAGTTTCGTAGATTCAGGGGATGAAAAACTGTTTTTT
>.|TRBV29-1|TRBD1|TRBJ1-2
CSIVRDRASYGYTF
TGCAGCATAGTCCGGGACAGGGCAAGCTATGGCTACACCTTC
>few|TRBV11-2|TRBD2|TRBJ2-1
CASSSLAGAYNEQFF
TGTGCCAGCAGCTCCCTAGCGGGGGCCTACAATGAGCAGTTCTTC
>.|TRBV25-1|TRBD2|TRBJ2-5
CASSEMEGLADRVTQYF
TGTGCCAGCAGTGAAATGGAGGGACTAGCGGACCGGGTGACCCAGTACTTC
>.|TRBV6-1|.|TRBJ1-4
CASSVQQGTANEKLFF
TGTGCCAGCAGTGTCCAACAGGGTACGGCTAATGAAAAACTGTTTTTT
>.|TRBV28|.|TRBJ2-7
CASSAIVAPHTYEQYF
TGTGCCAGCAGTGCGATTGTTGCGCCTCATACCTACGAGCAGTACTTC
>.|TRBV7-6|TRBD1|TRBJ1-3
CASSLAGQSGNTIYF
TGTGCCAGCAGCTTAGCGGGACAGTCTGGAAACACCATATATTTT
>.|TRBV2|TRBD2|TRBJ2-1
CASSEGPSGRGRGYNEQFF
TGTGCCAGCAGTGAAGGGCCTAGCGGGAGAGGAAGGGGGTACAATGAGCAGTTCTTC
>.|TRBV5-1|.|TRBJ1-2
CASSFEGDGYTF
TGCGCCAGCAGCTTTGAAGGGGATGGCTACACCTTC
>.|TRBV12-3/TRBV12-4|.|TRBJ2-1
CASSSNYNEQFF
TGTGCCAGCAGTTCCAACTACAATGAGCAGTTCTTC
>.|TRBV4-1|TRBD1|TRBJ2-7
CASSPSFIRDRVNEQYF
TGCGCCAGCAGCCCCTCATTTATCCGGGACAGGGTTAACGAGCAGTACTTC
>.|TRBV14|.|TRBJ1-2
CASSPAGLGHYGYTF
TGTGCCAGCAGCCCCGCAGGGCTTGGGCACTATGGCTACACCTTC